Shown below are 8 T cell receptor beta chains from a single sample sequenced in a study of blood T cell repertoires in COVID-19. Some clones are missing from TCRdb's copy, which holds only in-frame ones; the method was immunoSEQ multiplex PCR. This table holds a few hundred thousand clones, about 85% found once. Sample: peripheral blood. The receptors here all came from a man aged 25 to 45 with active or convalescent COVID-19.

This sequence joins TRBV6-5 and TRBJ2-1; D is undetermined. The CDR3 consists of 13 residues. V was pared by 8 bases and J by 5 bases, with 13 bases between. Per germline, CDR1 MNHEY and CDR2 SVGAGI. CDR3 DNA sequence: TGTGCCAGCTTACCGCAGGTAAACAATGAGCAGTTCTTC. Encoded protein: CASLPQVNNEQFF.

Written as DNA, the CDR3 is TGCGCCAGCAGCTTTATTCCCGGTCGGGAGGTGTCTTATTACAATGAGCAGTTCTTC. Translated: CASSFIPGREVSYYNEQFF. This chain links TRBV5-1 with TRBJ2-1; TRBD2 matches at 7 bases. Per the germline V gene, CDR1 is SGHRS and CDR2 is YFSETQ. The CDR3 totals 19 residues. V lost 2 bases and J lost 4; bases outside the gene matches: 18.

The chain links TRBV7-8 to TRBJ2-7; the match to TRBD2 covers 7 bases. V lost 5 bases to trimming and J lost 1 base; unmatched junction nucleotides: 11. Germline V gives CDR1 SGHVS, CDR2 FQNEAQ. The CDR3 consists of 16 residues. The DNA of the CDR3 is TGTGCCAGCAGCCCAGACCGGGGAGGGTGGTCCTACGAGCAGTACTTC. Protein: CASSPDRGGWSYEQYF.

This clone was picked up one time. The V and J genes are TRBV5-5 and TRBJ2-5; tentatively, D is TRBD1 (6 bases). Germline lookup yields CDR1 SGHKS and CDR2 YYEKEE (reference sequence). Trimming stripped 4 bases from V and 5 bases from J, with 21 bases between. This CDR3 contains 16 residues. The CDR3 DNA reads as TGTGCCAGCAGCCCCCCCCCGCACAGGGTGGTCGAGACCCAGTACTTC. Protein sequence: CASSPPPHRVVETQYF.

This chain joins TRBV6-2 or TRBV6-3 and TRBJ2-4, with 8 nucleotides matching TRBD1. This CDR3 has 19 amino acids. V was pared by 2 bases and J by 2 bases, with 14 bases of the junction left unmatched. The germline gives CDR1 MNHEY, CDR2 SVGEGT. CDR3 sequence reads: CASSYDGQGAKGSKNIQYF. The CDR3 bases are TGTGCCAGCAGTTACGACGGGCAGGGGGCCAAGGGTTCCAAAAACATTCAGTACTTC.

The table lists this clone with a few counts. The CDR3 here is CASSHRDSSYEQYF. CDR3 bases: TGTGCCAGCAGCCACCGGGACAGTTCCTACGAGCAGTACTTC. This chain links TRBV9 with TRBJ2-7, with TRBD1 matching over 7 bases. Germline CDR1 reads SGDLS; CDR2 reads YYNGEE. This CDR3 spans 14 amino acids. V was pared by 4 bases and J by 1 base, with 5 bases of the junction left unmatched.

As regards this clone: This CDR3 is also generated by other DNA sequences in the sample. The chain couples TRBV24-1 to TRBJ2-3; 12 nucleotides match TRBD2. Germline CDR1 reads KGHDR; CDR2 reads SFDVKD. This CDR3 contains 16 residues. The V gene end was trimmed by 3 bases and the J gene end by 4 bases; junction bases not matched to a gene: 4. The CDR3 DNA reads as TGTGCCACCAGTGATCCTCTAGCGGGGGGGGCAGATACGCAGTATTTT. Its protein product is CATSDPLAGGADTQYF.

The V gene is TRBV30, the J gene TRBJ1-2, with a weak D call TRBD1 (5 bases). CDR3 length equals 12 residues. Germline V gives CDR1 GTSNPN, CDR2 SVGIG (reference sequence). The ends were cut back, 4 bases at V and 8 bases at J, with 14 bases in the middle. This CDR3 reads CAWTKGRGGYTF. The CDR3 nucleotides read TGTGCCTGGACGAAGGGGCGGGGAGGCTACACCTTC.